The entry below gives a single TCR beta chain sequence along with its context. Its antigen is not identified. Only in-frame clones appear in the TCRdb table, and some are missing; sequencing was by immunoSEQ multiplex PCR. The repertoire holds over 45,000 clones, with about 90% as singletons. The ends were cut back, 0 bases at V and 6 bases at J, with 14 bases in the middle. CDR1 is LGHNA, CDR2 YNFKEQ, per germline. The length of the CDR3 is 15 residues. This record belongs to a study of regulatory and conventional T cells in RAG deficiency. Regarding the study as a whole: These Omenn syndrome Treg sorts may hold peripherally activated cells instead.

Blood CD4+ CD25-low CD127-high conventional T cells supplied the genomic DNA template. This sample also appeared in a second study, on regulatory T cells. That paper notes: Primers: 52 TRBV forward and 13 TRBJ reverse. Skewed V and J usage and few unique V-J pairs marked patient repertoires, most in Tregs.

The sample consisted of CD4+ effector T cells sorted from blood. The sequence derives from a human donor in good health. The genes are TRBV4-2 and TRBJ1-2; D is possibly TRBD1 (6 bases). Here the CDR3 DNA reads TGTGCCAGCAGCCAAGATCAACAGGGAAAGGATGGCTACACCTTC. It codes for CASSQDQQGKDGYTF.